These T cell receptor beta chains were read from a single sample in a study of B cell selection in AIRE deficiency. Only in-frame clones appear in the TCRdb table, and some are missing; sequencing was by immunoSEQ multiplex PCR. Altogether fewer than 30,000 clones are present, 96% being singletons, with the ten largest covering over 0.2%. Sequenced material: CD4+CD127+ conventional T cells sorted from PBMCs. Receptors were obtained from a human donor in good health. The CDR3 runs from the conserved cysteine through the conserved F or W. The D gene is left open where the match is weak. The size field is filled for only some rows; it gives once, few, many or a size class.

v_gene,d_gene,abundance,j_gene,CDR3aa,CDR3nt
TRBV11-2,TRBD2,once,TRBJ2-1,CASSYSGSQQFF,TGTGCCAGCAGTTATAGCGGGAGCCAGCAGTTCTTC
TRBV5-5,.,.,TRBJ1-5,CASSLGPSRDQPQHF,TGTGCCAGCAGCTTGGGGCCAAGTAGAGATCAGCCCCAGCATTTT
TRBV2,.,.,TRBJ2-5,CASGQRQETQYF,TGTGCCAGCGGGCAGCGCCAAGAGACCCAGTACTTC
TRBV9,.,.,TRBJ1-6,CASSALNSPLHF,TGTGCCAGCAGCGCCCTAAATTCACCCCTCCACTTT
TRBV15,.,.,TRBJ1-5,CATSRDGGSNQPQHF,TGTGCCACCAGCAGAGATGGAGGTAGCAATCAGCCCCAGCATTTT
TRBV21-1,.,.,TRBJ1-5,CASSKGGGVSNQPQHF,TGTGCCAGCAGCAAAGGAGGGGGGGTGAGCAATCAGCCCCAGCATTTT
TRBV5-1,.,once,TRBJ1-1,CASRRDFEVTEAFF,TGCGCCAGCAGGCGGGACTTTGAGGTCACTGAAGCTTTCTTT
TRBV5-1,TRBD2,.,TRBJ2-7,CASSQPGTSGSAGEQYF,TGCGCCAGCAGTCAGCCCGGGACTAGCGGGTCCGCAGGCGAGCAGTACTTC
TRBV6-6,.,.,TRBJ1-5,CASSYGQINQPQHF,TGTGCCAGCAGTTACGGGCAGATCAATCAGCCCCAGCATTTT
TRBV19,TRBD2,once,TRBJ2-1,CASSIGGTSGSREQFF,TGTGCCAGTAGTATAGGTGGGACTAGCGGGAGCAGGGAGCAGTTCTTC
TRBV11-2,.,.,TRBJ2-7,CASRRAGQLRGQYF,TGTGCCAGCAGGCGAGCCGGACAGTTACGGGGGCAGTACTTC
TRBV7-9,.,.,TRBJ1-4,CASSLGRREGNEKLFF,TGTGCCAGCAGCTTAGGTCGCAGAGAGGGGAATGAAAAACTGTTTTTT
TRBV10-3,.,.,TRBJ1-4,CAISGGEKLFF,TGTGCCATCAGTGGAGGGGAAAAACTGTTTTTT
TRBV28,.,.,TRBJ1-4,CASVSLGDEKLFF,TGTGCCAGCGTAAGTCTAGGAGATGAAAAACTGTTTTTT
TRBV7-2,.,.,TRBJ2-1,CASSSTGGATYNEQFF,TGTGCCAGCAGTTCCACGGGTGGCGCTACCTACAATGAGCAGTTCTTC
TRBV28,.,.,TRBJ2-7,CASSSFAGGYGEQYF,TGTGCCAGCAGTTCATTTGCAGGCGGCTATGGCGAGCAGTACTTC
TRBV5-5,.,.,TRBJ2-7,CASSPTSNRVYEQYF,TGTGCCAGCAGCCCGACAAGTAACAGGGTCTACGAGCAGTACTTC
TRBV5-1,.,.,TRBJ2-3,CASSLAQSTDTQYF,TGCGCCAGCAGCTTGGCCCAGAGCACAGATACGCAGTATTTT
TRBV6-1,TRBD2,.,TRBJ2-1,CASSEALVSGTVEQFF,TGTGCCAGCAGTGAAGCGTTGGTTAGCGGGACTGTTGAGCAGTTCTTC
TRBV11-2,.,.,TRBJ2-3,CASSRIPKATGSTDTQYF,TGTGCCAGCAGCCGAATACCGAAGGCAACAGGGTCCACAGATACGCAGTATTTT
TRBV5-4,.,once,TRBJ1-1,CASSPGGVLYTEAFF,TGTGCCAGCAGCCCGGGTGGGGTGTTGTACACTGAAGCTTTCTTT
TRBV7-9,TRBD2,once,TRBJ2-5,CASSFGGTSGTQETQYF,TGTGCCAGCAGCTTTGGCGGGACTAGCGGGACCCAAGAGACCCAGTACTTC
TRBV15,.,once,TRBJ1-4,CATRITGSGNEKLFF,TGTGCCACCAGGATCACCGGGTCCGGAAATGAAAAACTGTTTTTT
TRBV29-1,.,.,TRBJ2-3,CSVDLGGGTDTQYF,TGCAGCGTTGACCTGGGCGGGGGCACAGATACGCAGTATTTT
TRBV11-2,TRBD2,.,TRBJ2-4,CASTPGGGVYF,TGTGCCAGCACCCCCGGCGGGGGGGTGTACTTC
TRBV15,.,.,TRBJ2-3,CATSRDLGTYTQYF,TGTGCCACCAGCAGAGATTTGGGGACCTATACGCAGTATTTT
TRBV6-6,TRBD1,.,TRBJ1-2,CASSRTGTGEGGYTF,TGTGCCAGCAGTCGGACCGGGACAGGGGAAGGAGGCTACACCTTC
TRBV11-2,TRBD1,.,TRBJ1-4,CASSLQGGNNEKLFF,TGTGCCAGCAGCCTCCAGGGGGGTAATAATGAAAAACTGTTTTTT
TRBV6-1,.,.,TRBJ2-5,CASSEIGLTVTQYF,TGTGCCAGCAGTGAGATCGGGCTGACGGTGACCCAGTACTTC
TRBV19,TRBD2,.,TRBJ2-1,CATSLAGGRSHEQFF,TGTGCCACCTCACTAGCGGGAGGTAGGTCCCATGAGCAGTTCTTC
TRBV27,TRBD1,.,TRBJ2-7,CASSLGGQGAYEQYF,TGTGCCAGCAGTTTGGGGGGACAGGGGGCTTACGAGCAGTACTTC
TRBV19,TRBD1,.,TRBJ2-3,CASGTGAWGDTQYF,TGTGCCAGTGGGACAGGGGCATGGGGAGATACGCAGTATTTT
TRBV28,.,.,TRBJ2-1,CASSLGRLYEQFF,TGTGCCAGCAGTTTGGGGAGGCTCTATGAGCAGTTCTTC
TRBV5-4,.,.,TRBJ2-5,CASSLGPDQETQYF,TGTGCCAGCAGCTTGGGACCGGACCAAGAGACCCAGTACTTC
TRBV28,TRBD1,.,TRBJ2-7,CASSLPGQGAREQYF,TGTGCCAGCAGCCTACCCGGACAGGGGGCCCGCGAGCAGTACTTC